This T cell receptor beta chain was profiled in a study of cytomegalovirus exposure and HLA in healthy donors. General observations from the study: It was only CMV serostatus that was available as immune exposure information.

The PCR employed 60 Vbeta primers together with 13 Jbeta primers. Assay used: immunoSEQ multiplex PCR; TCRdb lists only in-frame clones, some missing. This sample has over 65,000 clones, with around 79% found just once. CDR3 length: 16 residues. Germline V gene lookup returns CDR1 SGHTA and CDR2 FQGNSA. Trimming shortened V by 0 bases and J by 0 bases, and 12 bases separated the two germline ends. Details on this clone: The antigen remains undetermined.

Healthy people donating bone marrow made up the donors. The material sequenced was PBMCs. V gene TRBV7-2 combines with J gene TRBJ2-7; D unclear. The source of this sequence is a woman aged 25 to 39 in good health and CMV-seropositive. CDR3 in DNA: TGTGCCAGCAGCTTAGCGCGCGCGGCCAGCTCCTACGAGCAGTACTTC. This gives the protein CASSLARAASSYEQYF. The full variable domain, its missing parts supplied by reference TRBV7-2 and TRBJ2-7, is GAGVSQSPSNKVTEKGKDVELRCDPISGHTALYWYRQSLGQGLEFLIYFQGNSAPDKSGLPSDRFSAERTGGSVSTLTIQRTQQEDSAVYLCASSLARAASSYEQYFGPGTRLTVT.